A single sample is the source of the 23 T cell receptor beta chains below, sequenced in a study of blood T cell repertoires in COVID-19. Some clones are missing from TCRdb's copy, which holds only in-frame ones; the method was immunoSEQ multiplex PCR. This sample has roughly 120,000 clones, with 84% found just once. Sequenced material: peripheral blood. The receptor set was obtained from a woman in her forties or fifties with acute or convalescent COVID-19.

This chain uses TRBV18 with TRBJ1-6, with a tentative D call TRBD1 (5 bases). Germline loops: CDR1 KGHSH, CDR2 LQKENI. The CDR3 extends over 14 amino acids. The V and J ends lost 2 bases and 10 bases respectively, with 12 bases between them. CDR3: CASSPETVNSPLHF. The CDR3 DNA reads TGTGCCAGCTCACCAGAGACAGTGAACTCACCCCTCCACTTT. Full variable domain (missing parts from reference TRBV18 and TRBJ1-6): NAGVMQNPRHLVRRRGQEARLRCSPMKGHSHVYWYRQLPEEGLKFMVYLQKENIIDESGMPKERFSAEFPKEGPSILRIQQVVRGDSAAYFCASSPETVNSPLHFGNGTRLTVT.

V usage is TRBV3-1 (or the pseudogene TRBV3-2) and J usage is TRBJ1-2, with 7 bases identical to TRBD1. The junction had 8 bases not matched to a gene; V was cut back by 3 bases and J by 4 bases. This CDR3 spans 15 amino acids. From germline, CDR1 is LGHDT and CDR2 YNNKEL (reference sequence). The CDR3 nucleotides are TGTGCCAGCAGCCAGTCGGGACAGAGAACCTATGGCTACACCTTC. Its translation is CASSQSGQRTYGYTF.

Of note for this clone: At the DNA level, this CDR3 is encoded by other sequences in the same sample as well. The CDR3 DNA sequence: TGTGCCAGTAGTATCGAACAGGGGACTGAAGCTTTCTTT. Amino acid sequence: CASSIEQGTEAFF. The V call is TRBV19, the J call TRBJ1-1, with 7 positions matching TRBD1. V trimming: 3 bases; J trimming: 5 bases; junction bases outside the gene matches: 3. CDR3 length: 13 residues. Looked up from germline, CDR1 is LNHDA and CDR2 is SQIVND (reference sequence). Supplemented by reference TRBV19 and TRBJ1-1, the full variable domain reads DGGITQSPKYLFRKEGQNVTLSCEQNLNHDAMYWYRQDPGQGLRLIYYSQIVNDFQKGDIAEGYSVSREKKESFPLTVTSAQKNPTAFYLCASSIEQGTEAFFGQGTRLTVV.

The DNA for the CDR3 is TGTGCCAGCGGGACAGGGGGAGGAAACACCATATATTTT. It encodes CASGTGGGNTIYF. V usage is TRBV25-1 and J usage is TRBJ1-3; 11 bases are a match to TRBD1. V lost 8 bases to trimming and J lost 4 bases; unmatched junction nucleotides: 1. CDR3 length: 13 amino acids. Germline CDR1 reads MGHDK; CDR2 reads SYGVNS.

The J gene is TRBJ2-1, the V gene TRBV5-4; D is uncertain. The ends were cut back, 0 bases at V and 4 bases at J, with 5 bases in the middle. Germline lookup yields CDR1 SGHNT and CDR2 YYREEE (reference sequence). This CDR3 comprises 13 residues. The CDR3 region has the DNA TGTGCCAGCAGCTTGGGCTATTACAATGAGCAGTTCTTC. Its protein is CASSLGYYNEQFF.

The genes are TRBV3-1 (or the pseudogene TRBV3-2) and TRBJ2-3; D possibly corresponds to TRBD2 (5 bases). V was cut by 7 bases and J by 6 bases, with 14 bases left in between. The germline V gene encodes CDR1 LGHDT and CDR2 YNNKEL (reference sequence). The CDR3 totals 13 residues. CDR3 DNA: TGTGCCAGCACCCCCTTGCCGGGGGATACGCAGTATTTT. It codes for CASTPLPGDTQYF.

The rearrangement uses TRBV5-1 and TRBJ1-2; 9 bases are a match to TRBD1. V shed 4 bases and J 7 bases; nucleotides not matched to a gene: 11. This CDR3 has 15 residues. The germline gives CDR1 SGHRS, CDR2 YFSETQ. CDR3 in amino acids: CASSALGQGGRGYTF. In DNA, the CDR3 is TGCGCCAGCAGCGCCCTGGGACAGGGTGGTCGTGGCTACACCTTC. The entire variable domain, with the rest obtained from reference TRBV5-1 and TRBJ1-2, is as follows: KAGVTQTPRYLIKTRGQQVTLSCSPISGHRSVSWYQQTPGQGLQFLFEYFSETQRNKGNFPGRFSGRQFSNSRSEMNVSTLELGDSALYLCASSALGQGGRGYTFGSGTRLTVV.

The CDR3 nucleotides read TGTGCCAGCAGTTCCCTGACTTACAATGAGCAGTTCTTC. Its protein product is CASSSLTYNEQFF. The J gene is TRBJ2-1, the V gene TRBV12-3 or TRBV12-4, with no clear D. The CDR3 is made up of 13 amino acids. V was shortened by 4 bases and J by 4 bases, with 8 bases between the two germline ends.

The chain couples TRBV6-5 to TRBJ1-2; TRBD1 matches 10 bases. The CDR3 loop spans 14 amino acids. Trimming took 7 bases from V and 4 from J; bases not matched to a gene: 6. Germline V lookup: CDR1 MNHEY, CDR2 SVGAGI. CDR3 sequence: CASTEGQGSYGYTF. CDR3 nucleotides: TGTGCCAGCACCGAGGGACAGGGGAGCTATGGCTACACCTTC.

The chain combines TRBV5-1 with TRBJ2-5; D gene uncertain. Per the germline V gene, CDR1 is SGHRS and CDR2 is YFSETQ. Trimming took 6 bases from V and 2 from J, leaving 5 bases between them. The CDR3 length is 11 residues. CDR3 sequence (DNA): TGCGCCAGCAAGGAGCAAGAGACCCAGTACTTC. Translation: CASKEQETQYF. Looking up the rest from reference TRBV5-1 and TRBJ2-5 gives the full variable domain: KAGVTQTPRYLIKTRGQQVTLSCSPISGHRSVSWYQQTPGQGLQFLFEYFSETQRNKGNFPGRFSGRQFSNSRSEMNVSTLELGDSALYLCASKEQETQYFGPGTRLLVL.

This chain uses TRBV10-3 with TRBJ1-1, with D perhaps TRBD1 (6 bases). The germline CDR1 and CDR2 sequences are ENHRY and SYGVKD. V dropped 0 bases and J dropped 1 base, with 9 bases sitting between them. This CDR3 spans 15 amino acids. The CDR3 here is CAISESTGSNTEAFF. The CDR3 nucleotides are TGTGCCATCAGTGAGTCAACAGGGTCGAACACTGAAGCTTTCTTT.

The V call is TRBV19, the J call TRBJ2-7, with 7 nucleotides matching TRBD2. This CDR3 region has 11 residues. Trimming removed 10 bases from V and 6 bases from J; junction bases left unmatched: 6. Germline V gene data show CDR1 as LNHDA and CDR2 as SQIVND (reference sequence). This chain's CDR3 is CATRGGGEQYF. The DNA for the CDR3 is TGTGCCACCCGTGGGGGGGGCGAGCAGTACTTC.

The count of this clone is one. The CDR3 DNA sequence: TGTGCCAGTAGTCCCAGAACACTAGGCACAGATACGCAGTATTTT. Protein product: CASSPRTLGTDTQYF. This sequence joins TRBV19 and TRBJ2-3, with D maybe TRBD2 (5 bases). The CDR3 contains 15 residues. Germline assignment: CDR1 LNHDA and CDR2 SQIVND (reference sequence). Deletions cut 5 bases from V and 1 base from J, with 13 bases between.

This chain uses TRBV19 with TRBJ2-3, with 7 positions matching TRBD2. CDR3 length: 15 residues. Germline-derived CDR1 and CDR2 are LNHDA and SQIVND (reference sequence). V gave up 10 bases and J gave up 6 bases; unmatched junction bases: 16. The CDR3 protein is CATTATGLEDDTQYF. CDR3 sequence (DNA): TGTGCCACCACTGCCACCGGACTAGAGGACGATACGCAGTATTTT.

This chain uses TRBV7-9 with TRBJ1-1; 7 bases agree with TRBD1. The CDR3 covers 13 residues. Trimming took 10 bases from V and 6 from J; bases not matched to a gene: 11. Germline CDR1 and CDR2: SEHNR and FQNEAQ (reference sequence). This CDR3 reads CATIAGGEAEAFF. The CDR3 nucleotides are TGTGCCACCATAGCAGGGGGAGAAGCTGAAGCTTTCTTT.

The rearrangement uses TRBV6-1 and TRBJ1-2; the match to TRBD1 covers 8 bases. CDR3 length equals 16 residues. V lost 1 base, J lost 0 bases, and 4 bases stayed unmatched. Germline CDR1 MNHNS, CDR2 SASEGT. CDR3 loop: CASSEGGDRSNYGYTF. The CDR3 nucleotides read TGTGCCAGCAGTGAAGGGGGGGACAGGTCTAACTATGGCTACACCTTC.

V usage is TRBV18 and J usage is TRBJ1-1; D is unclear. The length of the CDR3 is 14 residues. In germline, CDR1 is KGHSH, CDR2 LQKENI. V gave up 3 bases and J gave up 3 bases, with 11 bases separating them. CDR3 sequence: CASSPVKRDTEAFF. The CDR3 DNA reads TGTGCCAGCTCACCGGTAAAGAGAGACACTGAAGCTTTCTTT.

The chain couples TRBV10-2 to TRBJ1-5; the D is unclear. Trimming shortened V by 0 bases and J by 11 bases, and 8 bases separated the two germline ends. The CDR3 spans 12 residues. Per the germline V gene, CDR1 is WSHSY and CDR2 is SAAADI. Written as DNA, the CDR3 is TGCGCCAGCAGTGAGTCTCAGATGGCCCAGCATTTT. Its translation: CASSESQMAQHF.

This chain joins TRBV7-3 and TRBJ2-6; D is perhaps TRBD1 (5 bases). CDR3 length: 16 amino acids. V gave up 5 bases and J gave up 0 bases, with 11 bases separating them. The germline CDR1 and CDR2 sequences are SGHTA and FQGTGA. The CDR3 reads CASSPRQISGANVLTF. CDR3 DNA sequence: TGTGCCAGCAGCCCAAGACAGATCTCTGGGGCCAACGTCCTGACTTTC.

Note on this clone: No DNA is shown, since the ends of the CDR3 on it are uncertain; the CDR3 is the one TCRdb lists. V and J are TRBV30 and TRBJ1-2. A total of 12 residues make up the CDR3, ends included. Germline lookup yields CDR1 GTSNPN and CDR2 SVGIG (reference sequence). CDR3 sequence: CAWSSPVGYGTF.

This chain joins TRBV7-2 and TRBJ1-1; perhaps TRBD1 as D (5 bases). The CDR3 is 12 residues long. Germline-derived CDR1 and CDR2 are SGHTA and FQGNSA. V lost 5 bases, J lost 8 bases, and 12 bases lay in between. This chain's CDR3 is CASSRYGGEAFF. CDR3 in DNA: TGTGCCAGCAGCCGGTACGGGGGGGAAGCTTTCTTT.

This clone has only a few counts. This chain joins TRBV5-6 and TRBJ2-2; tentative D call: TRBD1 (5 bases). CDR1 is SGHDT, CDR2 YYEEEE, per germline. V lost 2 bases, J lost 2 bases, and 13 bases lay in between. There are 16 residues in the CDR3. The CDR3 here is CASSFRQPGNTGELFF. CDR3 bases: TGTGCCAGCAGCTTCAGACAGCCGGGCAACACCGGGGAGCTGTTTTTT.

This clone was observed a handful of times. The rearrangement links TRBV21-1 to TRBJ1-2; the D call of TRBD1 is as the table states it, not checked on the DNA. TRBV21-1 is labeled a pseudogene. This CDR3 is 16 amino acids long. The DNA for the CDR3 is TGTGCCAGCAGCAAGGAGATCGGACAGGGATCTTATGGCTACACCTTC. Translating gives CASSKEIGQGSYGYTF.